This TCR beta chain was recovered during a study of blood T cell repertoires in COVID-19. This CDR3 has 14 residues. Trimming stripped 2 bases from V and 1 base from J, with 8 bases between. The V gene's germline CDR1 is MRHNA and CDR2 SNTAGT. TCRdb's table, derived via immunoSEQ multiplex PCR, lists solely in-frame clones and lacks some. In the table there are fewer than 200,000 clones, 83% of which are singletons. This clone was counted between two and nine times. The chain joins TRBV6-4 to TRBJ1-1, with a possible D match to TRBD1 (6 bases). Material for sequencing was peripheral blood. The sequence was obtained from a woman between 65 and 79 years old who had recovered from COVID-19. The CDR3 spells CASSDTDRNTEAFF. CDR3 DNA: TGTGCCAGCAGTGACACGGACAGGAACACTGAAGCTTTCTTT.